This T cell receptor (beta chain) stems from a study of blood T cell repertoires in COVID-19. Study information: The study drew acute and convalescent COVID-19 samples from the United States, Italy and Spain.

J lost 11 bases, V lost 7 bases, and 8 bases had no gene match. The germline V gene has CDR1 SQVTM and CDR2 ANQGSEA. The CDR3 extends over 11 amino acids. Those who participated ranged in age from roughly 18 to 89 years and resided in approximately 23 US areas. Each recovered donor of Cohort 3 presented with two negative PCRs, clearance, or symptom resolution. In the original analysis: Reference gene primer amplification in the assay estimated nucleated cell counts. Measured with immunoSEQ multiplex PCR; TCRdb has only the in-frame clones, and not every one. That table furnishes V, J and clone size, whereas the DNA furnished D and trimming. The sample shows fewer than 400,000 clones, more than 90% of them seen only once.

The source material was PBMCs or T cells enriched from blood (not recorded which). This rearrangement joins TRBV29-1 to TRBJ1-1, with 9 bases fitting TRBD1. The receptor was isolated from a woman in her thirties who had recovered from COVID-19. The CDR3 nucleotides are TGCAGCGGTGGACAGGGGCCAGGGGCTTTCTTT. This sequence encodes CSGGQGPGAFF. Supplemented by reference TRBV29-1 and TRBJ1-1, the full variable domain reads SAVISQKPSRDICQRGTSLTIQCQVDSQVTMMFWYRQQPGQSLTLIATANQGSEATYESGFVIDKFPISRPNLTFSTLTVSNMSPEDSSIYLCSGGQGPGAFFGQGTRLTVV.